This entry lists 2 T cell receptor beta chains sequenced from one sample in a study of blood T cell repertoires in COVID-19. Data came from immunoSEQ multiplex PCR; TCRdb stores just in-frame clones and leaves some out. The table has roughly 28,000 clones, 89% seen once. Sequenced material: peripheral blood. These TCRs come from a human donor with acute or convalescent COVID-19. The donor label of this sample is uncertain.

The chain carries TRBV30 and TRBJ1-6, with 12 bases lining up with TRBD1. CDR3 length equals 13 residues. CDR1 is GTSNPN, CDR2 SVGIG, per germline (reference sequence). The CDR3 nucleotides are TGTGCGGCGGGGGGACAGGGGGCTTCACCCCTCCACTTT. Its protein is CAAGGQGASPLHF.

The J gene is TRBJ1-6, the V gene TRBV7-2; D gene unclear. V lost 1 base and J lost 11, with 15 bases in between. The CDR3 length is 15 residues. Germline CDR1 SGHTA, CDR2 FQGNSA. The CDR3 DNA is TGTGCCAGCAGCTTAGTTTGGAGCCCCGGCACACCCCTCCACTTT. The encoded protein is CASSLVWSPGTPLHF.